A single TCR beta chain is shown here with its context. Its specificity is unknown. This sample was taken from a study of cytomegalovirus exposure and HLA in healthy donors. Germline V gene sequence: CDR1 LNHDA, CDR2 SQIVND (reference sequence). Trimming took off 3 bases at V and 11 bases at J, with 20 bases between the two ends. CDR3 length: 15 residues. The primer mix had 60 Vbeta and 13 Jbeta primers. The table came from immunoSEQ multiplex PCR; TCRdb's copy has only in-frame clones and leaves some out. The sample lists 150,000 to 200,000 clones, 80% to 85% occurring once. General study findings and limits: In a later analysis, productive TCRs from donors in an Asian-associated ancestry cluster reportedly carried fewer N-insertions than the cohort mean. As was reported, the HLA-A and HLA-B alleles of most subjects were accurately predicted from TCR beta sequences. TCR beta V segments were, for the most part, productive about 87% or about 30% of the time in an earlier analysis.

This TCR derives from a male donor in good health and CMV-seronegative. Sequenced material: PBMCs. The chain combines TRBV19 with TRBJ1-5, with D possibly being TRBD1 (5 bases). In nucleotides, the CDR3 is TGTGCCAGTAGTATCGCGGACACCCCAATGGGGACCCAGCATTTT. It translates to CASSIADTPMGTQHF.